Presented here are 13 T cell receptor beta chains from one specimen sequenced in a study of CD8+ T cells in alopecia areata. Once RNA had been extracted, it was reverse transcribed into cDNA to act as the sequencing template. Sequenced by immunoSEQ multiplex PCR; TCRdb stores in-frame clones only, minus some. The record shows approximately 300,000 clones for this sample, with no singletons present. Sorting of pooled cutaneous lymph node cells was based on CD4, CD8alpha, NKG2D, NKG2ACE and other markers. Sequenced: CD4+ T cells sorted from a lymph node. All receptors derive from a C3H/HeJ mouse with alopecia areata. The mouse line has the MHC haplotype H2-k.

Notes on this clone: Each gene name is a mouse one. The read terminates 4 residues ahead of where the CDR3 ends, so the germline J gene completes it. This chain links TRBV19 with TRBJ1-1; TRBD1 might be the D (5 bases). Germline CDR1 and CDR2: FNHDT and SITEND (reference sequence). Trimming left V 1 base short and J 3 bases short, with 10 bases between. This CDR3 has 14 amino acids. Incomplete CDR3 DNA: TGTGCCAGCAGTATACCCAGGGAAGACACA. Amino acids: CASSIPREDT. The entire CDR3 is CASSIPREDTEVFF.

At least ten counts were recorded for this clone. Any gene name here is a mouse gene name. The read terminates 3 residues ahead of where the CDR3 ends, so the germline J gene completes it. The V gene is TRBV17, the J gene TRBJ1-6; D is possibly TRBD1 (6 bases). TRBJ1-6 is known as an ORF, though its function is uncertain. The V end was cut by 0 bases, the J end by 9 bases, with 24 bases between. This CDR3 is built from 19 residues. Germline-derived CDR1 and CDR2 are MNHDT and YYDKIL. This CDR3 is CASSRERQEDSSMVSPLYF. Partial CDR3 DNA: TGTGCTAGCAGTAGAGAAAGACAGGAGGATTCCTCCATGGTTTCGCCC.

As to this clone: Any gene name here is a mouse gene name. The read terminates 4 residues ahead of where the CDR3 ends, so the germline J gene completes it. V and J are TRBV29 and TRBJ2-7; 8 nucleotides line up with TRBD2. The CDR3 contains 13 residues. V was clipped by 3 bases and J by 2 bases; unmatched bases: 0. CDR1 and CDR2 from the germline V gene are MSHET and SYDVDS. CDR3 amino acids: CASSFGGAYEQYF. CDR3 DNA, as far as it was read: TGTGCTAGCAGTTTTGGGGGGGCCTAT.

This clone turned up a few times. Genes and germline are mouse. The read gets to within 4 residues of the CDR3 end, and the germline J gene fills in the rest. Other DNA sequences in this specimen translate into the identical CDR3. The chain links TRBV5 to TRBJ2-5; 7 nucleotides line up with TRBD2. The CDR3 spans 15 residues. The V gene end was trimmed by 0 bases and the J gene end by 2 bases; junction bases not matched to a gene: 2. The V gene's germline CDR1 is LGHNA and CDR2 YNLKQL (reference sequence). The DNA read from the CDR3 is TGTGCCAGCAGCCAAGATTCTGGGGGCCAAGAC. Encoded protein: CASSQDSGGQD. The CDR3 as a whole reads CASSQDSGGQDTQYF.

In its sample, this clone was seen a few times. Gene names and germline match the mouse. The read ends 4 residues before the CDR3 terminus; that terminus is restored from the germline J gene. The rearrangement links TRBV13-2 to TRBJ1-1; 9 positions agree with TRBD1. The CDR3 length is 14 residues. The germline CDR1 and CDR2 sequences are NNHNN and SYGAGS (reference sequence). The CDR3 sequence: CASGDDRGRTEVFF. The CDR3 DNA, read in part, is TGTGCCAGCGGTGATGACAGGGGGCGGACA.

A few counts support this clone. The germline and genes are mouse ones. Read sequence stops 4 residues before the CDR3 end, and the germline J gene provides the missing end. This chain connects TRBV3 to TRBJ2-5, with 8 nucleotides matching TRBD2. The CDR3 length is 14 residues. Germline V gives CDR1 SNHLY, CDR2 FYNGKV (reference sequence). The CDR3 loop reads CASSSGGREDTQYF. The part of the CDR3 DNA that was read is TGTGCCAGCAGCTCTGGGGGGCGGGAGGAC.

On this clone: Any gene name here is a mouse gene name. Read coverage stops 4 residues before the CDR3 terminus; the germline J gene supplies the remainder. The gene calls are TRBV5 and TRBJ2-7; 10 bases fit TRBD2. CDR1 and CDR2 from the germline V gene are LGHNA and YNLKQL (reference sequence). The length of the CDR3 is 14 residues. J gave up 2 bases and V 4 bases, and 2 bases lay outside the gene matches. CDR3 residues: CASSPDWGTYEQYF. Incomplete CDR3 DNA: TGTGCCAGCAGCCCGGACTGGGGGACCTAT.

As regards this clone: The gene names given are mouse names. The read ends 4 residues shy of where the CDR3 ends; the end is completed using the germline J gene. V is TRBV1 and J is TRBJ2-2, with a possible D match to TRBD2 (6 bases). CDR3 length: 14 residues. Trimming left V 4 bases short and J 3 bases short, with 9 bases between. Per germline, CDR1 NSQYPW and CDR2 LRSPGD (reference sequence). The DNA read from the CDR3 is TGCACCTGCAGTGACTGGGTGGACACCGGG. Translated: CTCSDWVDTG. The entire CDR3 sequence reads CTCSDWVDTGQLYF.

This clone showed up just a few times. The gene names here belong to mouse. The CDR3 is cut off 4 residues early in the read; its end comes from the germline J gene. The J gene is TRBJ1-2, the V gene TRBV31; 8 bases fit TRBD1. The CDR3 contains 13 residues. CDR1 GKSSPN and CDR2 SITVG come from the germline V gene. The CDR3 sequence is CAWSLRTGPDYTF. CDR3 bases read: TGTGCCTGGAGTCTAAGGACAGGGCCC.

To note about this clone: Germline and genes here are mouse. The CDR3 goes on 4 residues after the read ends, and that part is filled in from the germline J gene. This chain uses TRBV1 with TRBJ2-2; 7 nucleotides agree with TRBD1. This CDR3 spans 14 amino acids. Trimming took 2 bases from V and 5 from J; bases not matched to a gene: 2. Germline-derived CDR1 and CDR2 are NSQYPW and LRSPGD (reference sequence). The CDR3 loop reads CTCSANRGTGQLYF. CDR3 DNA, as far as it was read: TGCACCTGCAGTGCAAACAGGGGAACCGGG.

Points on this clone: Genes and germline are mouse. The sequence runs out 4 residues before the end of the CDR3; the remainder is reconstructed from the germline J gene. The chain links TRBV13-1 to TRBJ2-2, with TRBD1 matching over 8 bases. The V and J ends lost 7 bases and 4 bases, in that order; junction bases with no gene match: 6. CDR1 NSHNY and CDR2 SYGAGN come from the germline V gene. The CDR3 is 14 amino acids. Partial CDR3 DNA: TGTGCCAGCGGCAGGGGGCGCGGCACCGGG. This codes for CASGRGRGTG. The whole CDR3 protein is CASGRGRGTGQLYF.

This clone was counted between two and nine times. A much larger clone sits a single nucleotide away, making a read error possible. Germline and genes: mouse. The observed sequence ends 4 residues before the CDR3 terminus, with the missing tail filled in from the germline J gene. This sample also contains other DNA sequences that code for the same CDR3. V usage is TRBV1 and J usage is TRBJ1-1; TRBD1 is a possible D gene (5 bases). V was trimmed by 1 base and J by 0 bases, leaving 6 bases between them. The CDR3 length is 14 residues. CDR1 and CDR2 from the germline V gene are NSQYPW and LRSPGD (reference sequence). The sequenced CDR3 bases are TGCACCTGCAGTGCAGGGGGCCCAAACACA. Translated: CTCSAGGPNT. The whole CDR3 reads CTCSAGGPNTEVFF.

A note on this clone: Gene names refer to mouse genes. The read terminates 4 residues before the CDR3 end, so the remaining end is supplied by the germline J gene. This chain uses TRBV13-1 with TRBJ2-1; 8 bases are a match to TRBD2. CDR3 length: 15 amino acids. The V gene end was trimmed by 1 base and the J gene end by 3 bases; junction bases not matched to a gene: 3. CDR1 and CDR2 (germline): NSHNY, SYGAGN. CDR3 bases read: TGTGCCAGCAGTGATCCTGGGGGGACCTATGCT. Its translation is CASSDPGGTYA. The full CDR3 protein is CASSDPGGTYAEQFF.